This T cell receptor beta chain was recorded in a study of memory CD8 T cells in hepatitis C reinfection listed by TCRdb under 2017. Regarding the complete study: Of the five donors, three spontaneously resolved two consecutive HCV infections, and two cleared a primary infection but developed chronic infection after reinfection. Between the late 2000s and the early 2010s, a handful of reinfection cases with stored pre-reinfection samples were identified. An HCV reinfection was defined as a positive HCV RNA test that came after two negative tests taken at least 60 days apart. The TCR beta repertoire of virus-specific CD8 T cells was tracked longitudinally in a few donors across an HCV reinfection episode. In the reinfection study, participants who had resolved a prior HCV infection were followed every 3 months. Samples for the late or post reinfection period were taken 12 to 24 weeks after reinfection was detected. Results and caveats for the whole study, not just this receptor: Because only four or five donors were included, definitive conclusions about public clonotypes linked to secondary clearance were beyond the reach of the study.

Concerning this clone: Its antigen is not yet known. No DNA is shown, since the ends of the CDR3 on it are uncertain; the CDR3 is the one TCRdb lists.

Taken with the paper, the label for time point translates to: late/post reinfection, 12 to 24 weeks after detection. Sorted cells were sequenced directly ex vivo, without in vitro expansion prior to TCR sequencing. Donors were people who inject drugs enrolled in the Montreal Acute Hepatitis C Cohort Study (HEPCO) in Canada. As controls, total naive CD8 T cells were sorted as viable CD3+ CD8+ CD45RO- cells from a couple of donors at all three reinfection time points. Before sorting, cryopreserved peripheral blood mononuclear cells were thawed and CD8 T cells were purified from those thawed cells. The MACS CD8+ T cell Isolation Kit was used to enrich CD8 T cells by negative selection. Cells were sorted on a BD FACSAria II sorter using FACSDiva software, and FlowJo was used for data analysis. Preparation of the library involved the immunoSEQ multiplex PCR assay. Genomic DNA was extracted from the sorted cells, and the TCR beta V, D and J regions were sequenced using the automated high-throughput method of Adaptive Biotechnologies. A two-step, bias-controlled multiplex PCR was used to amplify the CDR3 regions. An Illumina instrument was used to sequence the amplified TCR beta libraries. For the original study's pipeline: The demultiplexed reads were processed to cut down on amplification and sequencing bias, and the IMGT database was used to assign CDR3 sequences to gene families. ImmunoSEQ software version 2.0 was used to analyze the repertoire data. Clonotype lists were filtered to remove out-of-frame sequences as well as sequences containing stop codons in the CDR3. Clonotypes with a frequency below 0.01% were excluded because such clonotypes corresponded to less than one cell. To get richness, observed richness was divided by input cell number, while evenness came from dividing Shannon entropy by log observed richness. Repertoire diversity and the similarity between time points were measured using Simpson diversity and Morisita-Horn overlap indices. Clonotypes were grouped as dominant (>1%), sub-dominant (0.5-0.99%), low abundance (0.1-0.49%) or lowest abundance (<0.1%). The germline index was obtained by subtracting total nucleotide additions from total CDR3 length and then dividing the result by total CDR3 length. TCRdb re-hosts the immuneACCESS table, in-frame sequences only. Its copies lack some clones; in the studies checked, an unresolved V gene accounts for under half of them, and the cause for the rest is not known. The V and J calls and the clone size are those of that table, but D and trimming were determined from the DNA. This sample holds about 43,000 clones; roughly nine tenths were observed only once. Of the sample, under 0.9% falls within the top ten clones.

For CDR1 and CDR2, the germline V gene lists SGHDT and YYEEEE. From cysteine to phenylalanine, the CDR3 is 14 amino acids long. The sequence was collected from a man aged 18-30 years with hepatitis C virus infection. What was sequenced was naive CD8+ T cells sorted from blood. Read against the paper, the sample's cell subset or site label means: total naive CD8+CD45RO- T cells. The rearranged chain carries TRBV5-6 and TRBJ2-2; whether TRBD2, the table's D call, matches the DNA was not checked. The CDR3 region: CASSFGPGSGELFF.